The 20 T cell receptor beta chains given below trace back to one sample, sequenced in a study of CD8+ T cells in alopecia areata. The treatment here: oral pan-JAK inhibitor, 5-10 mg twice daily. The authors extracted RNA and reverse transcribed it into cDNA as the sequencing template. Measured with immunoSEQ multiplex PCR; TCRdb has only the in-frame clones, and not every one. Among about 210,000 clones listed, approximately 40% were seen once. This specimen was CD4+ T cells sorted from blood, taken at approximately week 37, from a patient treated with tofacitinib. The receptor source for this set is a human donor with alopecia areata.

This chain uses TRBV11-2 with TRBJ2-3; D remains ambiguous. CDR3 length: 14 residues. Germline V gives CDR1 SGHAT, CDR2 FQNNGV. V was pared by 5 bases and J by 3 bases, with 12 bases between. The CDR3 is CASSPRAQTDTQYF. DNA for the CDR3: TGTGCCAGCAGCCCCCGGGCCCAAACAGATACGCAGTATTTT.

V and J are TRBV18 and TRBJ2-3; weak D call: TRBD2 (5 bases). There are 15 residues in the CDR3. Germline CDR1 reads KGHSH; CDR2 reads LQKENI. The V and J ends lost 4 bases and 4 bases respectively, with 15 bases between them. This chain's CDR3 is CASSLQLGSADTQYF. CDR3 nucleotide sequence: TGTGCCAGCTCACTCCAATTGGGGAGCGCAGATACGCAGTATTTT. Variable domain in full (rest from reference TRBV18 and TRBJ2-3): NAGVMQNPRHLVRRRGQEARLRCSPMKGHSHVYWYRQLPEEGLKFMVYLQKENIIDESGMPKERFSAEFPKEGPSILRIQQVVRGDSAAYFCASSLQLGSADTQYFGPGTRLTVL.

V is TRBV7-2 and J is TRBJ2-7; a possible D gene is TRBD2 (6 bases). Trimming took 5 bases from V and 0 from J, leaving 11 bases between them. The CDR3 runs to 14 residues. In germline, CDR1 is SGHTA, CDR2 FQGNSA. The CDR3 DNA reads as TGTGCCAGCAGCACGCTAGCGTCCTCCTACGAGCAGTACTTC. It yields the protein CASSTLASSYEQYF. Full variable domain (remainder filled in from reference TRBV7-2 and TRBJ2-7): GAGVSQSPSNKVTEKGKDVELRCDPISGHTALYWYRQSLGQGLEFLIYFQGNSAPDKSGLPSDRFSAERTGGSVSTLTIQRTQQEDSAVYLCASSTLASSYEQYFGPGTRLTVT.

This clone was found a few times. This chain links TRBV7-2 with TRBJ2-1, with 9 bases fitting TRBD1. The CDR3 has 14 residues. The J segment lost 5 bases and the V segment lost 5 bases, leaving 4 bases of the junction unmatched. CDR1 and CDR2 (germline): SGHTA, FQGNSA. The CDR3 bases are TGTGCCAGCAGCCGCCGGACAGGGGACAATGAGCAGTTCTTC. The encoded protein is CASSRRTGDNEQFF.

The chain combines TRBV29-1 with TRBJ2-1, with 7 positions matching TRBD2. The CDR3 has 14 amino acids. Germline V gene sequence: CDR1 SQVTM, CDR2 ANQGSEA. V shed 4 bases and J 6 bases; nucleotides not matched to a gene: 9. The CDR3 loop reads CSVAPRLATNEQFF. The CDR3 DNA reads as TGCAGCGTTGCCCCGAGACTAGCTACCAATGAGCAGTTCTTC.

V and J are TRBV5-1 and TRBJ2-3; D unclear. CDR3 length: 15 residues. V shed 0 bases and J shed 6 bases, with 14 bases lying between them. Germline CDR1 SGHRS, CDR2 YFSETQ. CDR3 residues: CASSLGVTYPDTQYF. The CDR3 DNA sequence: TGCGCCAGCAGCTTGGGGGTGACTTACCCTGATACGCAGTATTTT.

This clone was seen more than once but under ten times. Mismatch with germline at one junction end may stem from a read error. J is TRBJ2-3 and V is TRBV2; no clear D gene. Per the germline V gene, CDR1 is SNHLY and CDR2 is FYNNEI. The CDR3 length is 13 residues. For the CDR3, the DNA is TGTGCCAGCAGCCTGAACCCACCCACGAATTGGGCCTTT. Amino acids: CASSLNPPTNWAF.

V and J are TRBV5-1 and TRBJ1-1; TRBD1 aligns across 8 bases. V was pared by 4 bases and J by 6 bases, with 5 bases of the junction left unmatched. The CDR3 has 13 residues. CDR1 is SGHRS and CDR2 is YFSETQ in the germline V gene. The CDR3 DNA follows: TGCGCCAGCAGCCCGACAGGGGAAGCTGAAGCTTTCTTT. This gives the protein CASSPTGEAEAFF.

There are a few counts of this clone. The chain links TRBV29-1 to TRBJ1-2; TRBD1 might be the D (6 bases). Trimming shortened V by 2 bases and J by 5 bases, and 6 bases separated the two germline ends. CDR1 is SQVTM and CDR2 is ANQGSEA in the germline V gene. The CDR3 has 11 residues. The CDR3 protein is CSVETGYGYTF. The DNA of the CDR3 is TGCAGCGTTGAAACAGGGTATGGCTACACCTTC.

The gene calls are TRBV25-1 and TRBJ1-6; D not resolved. V dropped 4 bases and J dropped 7 bases, with 5 bases sitting between them. Germline V CDR1 and CDR2: MGHDK, SYGVNS. CDR3 length equals 12 residues. The CDR3, as DNA: TGTGCCAGCAGTGTTTTCAATTCACCCCTCCACTTT. As protein: CASSVFNSPLHF.

V is TRBV5-1 and J is TRBJ2-5; a possible D gene is TRBD1 (5 bases). The CDR3 runs 14 residues. Germline V CDR1 and CDR2: SGHRS, YFSETQ. V lost 3 bases and J lost 2, with 11 bases in between. CDR3 in amino acids: CASSSTGMQETQYF. The DNA of the CDR3 is TGCGCCAGCAGCTCAACAGGCATGCAAGAGACCCAGTACTTC. The variable domain in full, with the rest retrieved from reference TRBV5-1 and TRBJ2-5, is KAGVTQTPRYLIKTRGQQVTLSCSPISGHRSVSWYQQTPGQGLQFLFEYFSETQRNKGNFPGRFSGRQFSNSRSEMNVSTLELGDSALYLCASSSTGMQETQYFGPGTRLLVL.

This chain joins TRBV6-5 and TRBJ1-1; D gene uncertain. V was trimmed by 4 bases and J by 0 bases, leaving 12 bases between them. Germline assignment: CDR1 MNHEY and CDR2 SVGAGI. This CDR3 spans 15 amino acids. The DNA for the CDR3 is TGTGCCAGCAGTTCCCAGGTCCTTATGAACACTGAAGCTTTCTTT. Protein sequence: CASSSQVLMNTEAFF.

The chain couples TRBV9 to TRBJ2-3; no firm D call. Per the germline V gene, CDR1 is SGDLS and CDR2 is YYNGEE. V lost 0 bases to trimming and J lost 2 bases, with 7 bases between them. The CDR3 has 14 amino acids. The CDR3 bases are TGTGCCAGCAGCGTAGGCTCTTTCACAGATACGCAGTATTTT. Its protein product is CASSVGSFTDTQYF. Supplemented by reference TRBV9 and TRBJ2-3, the full variable domain reads DSGVTQTPKHLITATGQRVTLRCSPRSGDLSVYWYQQSLDQGLQFLIQYYNGEERAKGNILERFSAQQFPDLHSELNLSSLELGDSALYFCASSVGSFTDTQYFGPGTRLTVL.

The chain employs TRBV4-3 and TRBJ2-3, with 12 bases that match TRBD2. CDR1 LGHNA and CDR2 YSLEER come from the germline V gene. The CDR3 covers 17 residues. Losses at the gene ends were 4 bases for V and 5 bases for J; bases not matched to a gene: 10. Here the CDR3 reads CASSRELAGGFGDTQYF. Here the CDR3 DNA reads TGCGCCAGCAGCCGGGAACTAGCGGGGGGCTTTGGAGATACGCAGTATTTT.

The chain combines TRBV7-2 with TRBJ2-3, with D perhaps matching TRBD1 (5 bases). The V and J ends lost 5 bases and 2 bases respectively, with 11 bases between them. The CDR3 loop spans 14 amino acids. In germline, CDR1 is SGHTA, CDR2 FQGNSA. The CDR3 loop is CASSAGPYTDTQYF. The CDR3 nucleotides are TGTGCCAGCAGCGCAGGGCCCTACACAGATACGCAGTATTTT.

The CDR3 here is CASSHPTRDTEAFF. Written as DNA, the CDR3 is TGTGCCAGCAGCCACCCCACCAGAGACACTGAAGCTTTCTTT. The chain uses TRBV4-2 and TRBJ1-1; D call uncertain. The CDR3 has 14 amino acids. With 3 bases removed from V and 3 bases from J, the gap between germline ends came to 11 bases. Germline CDR1 reads LGHNA; CDR2 reads YNFKEQ.

This clone occurred a few times. One end of the junction fails to match germline, which may point to a read error. This chain links TRBV6-5 with TRBJ2-5; TRBD2 is a possible D gene (6 bases). The CDR3 runs 13 residues. Germline V lookup: CDR1 MNHEY, CDR2 SVGAGI. The CDR3, as DNA: TGTGCCATCAGTGAGTCGGGGGAAGAGACCCAGTACTTC. It is translated as CAISESGEETQYF.

This clone appeared a few times. In DNA, the CDR3 is TGCAGCGTTGAGAGGTTCACCGACCAAGAGACCCAGTACTTC. This gives the protein CSVERFTDQETQYF. The chain combines TRBV29-1 with TRBJ2-5, with D unresolved. Per the germline V gene, CDR1 is SQVTM and CDR2 is ANQGSEA. The CDR3 spans 14 residues. Trimming cost V 3 bases and J 0 bases, with 11 bases left between them.

This clone was found many times. This chain connects TRBV7-2 to TRBJ2-5; no clear D. With 4 bases removed from V and 4 bases from J, the gap between germline ends came to 13 bases. The CDR3 has 14 residues. Per germline, CDR1 SGHTA and CDR2 FQGNSA. The CDR3 spells CASSSRGPGETQYF. The CDR3 DNA sequence: TGTGCCAGCAGCTCCCGCGGCCCGGGAGAGACCCAGTACTTC.

The chain is built from TRBV30 and TRBJ2-5, with 7 bases that match TRBD1. The DNA end favors TRBJ2-7, so the J call may be wrong. This CDR3 has 15 amino acids. Germline CDR1 GTSNPN, CDR2 SVGIG (reference sequence). This CDR3 reads CAWRDTGTATYEQYF. CDR3 coding DNA: TGTGCCTGGAGGGATACCGGGACAGCAACCTACGAGCAGTACTTC.